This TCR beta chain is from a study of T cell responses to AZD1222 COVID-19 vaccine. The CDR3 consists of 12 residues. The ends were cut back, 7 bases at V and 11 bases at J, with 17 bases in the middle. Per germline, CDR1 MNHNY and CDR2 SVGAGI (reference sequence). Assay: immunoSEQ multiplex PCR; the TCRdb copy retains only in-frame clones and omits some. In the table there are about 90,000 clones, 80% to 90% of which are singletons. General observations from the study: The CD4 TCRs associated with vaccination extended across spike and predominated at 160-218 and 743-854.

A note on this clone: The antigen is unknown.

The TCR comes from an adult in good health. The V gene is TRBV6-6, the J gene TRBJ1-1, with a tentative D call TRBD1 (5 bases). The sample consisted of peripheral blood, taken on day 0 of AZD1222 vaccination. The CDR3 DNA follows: TGTGCCAGCAACAAAGAAGGGGCCCCCGCTTTCTTT. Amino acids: CASNKEGAPAFF.